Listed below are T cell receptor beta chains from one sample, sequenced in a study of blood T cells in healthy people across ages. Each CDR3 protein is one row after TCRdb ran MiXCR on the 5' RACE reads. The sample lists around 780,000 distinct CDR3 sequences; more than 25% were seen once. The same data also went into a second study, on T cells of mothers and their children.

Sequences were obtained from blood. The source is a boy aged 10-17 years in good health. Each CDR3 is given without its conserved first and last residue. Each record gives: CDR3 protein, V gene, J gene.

CDR3 protein: ASSVSLAGHTSEQF
V gene: TRBV9
J gene: TRBJ2-1

CDR3 protein: SDLTTGSYGYT
V gene: TRBV29-1
J gene: TRBJ1-2

CDR3 protein: ASSWGGKTQY
V gene: TRBV6-5
J gene: TRBJ2-5

CDR3 protein: ASSGWSGGKETQY
V gene: TRBV2
J gene: TRBJ2-5

CDR3 protein: ASSSRRGNYNEQF
V gene: TRBV7-2
J gene: TRBJ2-1

CDR3 protein: ASSSHWNQPQH
V gene: TRBV12-3/TRBV12-4
J gene: TRBJ1-5

CDR3 protein: ASSQDSTGFDTQY
V gene: TRBV14
J gene: TRBJ2-3

CDR3 protein: ASSDHRGMNTEAF
V gene: TRBV14
J gene: TRBJ1-1

CDR3 protein: ASSQEGWTAPYTEAF
V gene: TRBV3-1
J gene: TRBJ1-1

CDR3 protein: ASIPSLANTGELF
V gene: TRBV12-3/TRBV12-4
J gene: TRBJ2-2

CDR3 protein: ASSPTGGRYNEQF
V gene: TRBV3-1
J gene: TRBJ2-1

CDR3 protein: SARTLAGGLETQY
V gene: TRBV20-1
J gene: TRBJ2-5

CDR3 protein: ASSQGFGPRRLEAF
V gene: TRBV14
J gene: TRBJ1-1

CDR3 protein: ATSRDINEQF
V gene: TRBV15
J gene: TRBJ2-1

CDR3 protein: SVVKGRWNTQY
V gene: TRBV29-1
J gene: TRBJ2-3

CDR3 protein: ASSLAYGALAKNIQY
V gene: TRBV7-9
J gene: TRBJ2-4

CDR3 protein: ASSEALGTDREQPQH
V gene: TRBV6-1
J gene: TRBJ1-5

CDR3 protein: SASLQGPDTQY
V gene: TRBV20-1
J gene: TRBJ2-3

CDR3 protein: SVPKTSGAQY
V gene: TRBV29-1
J gene: TRBJ2-3

CDR3 protein: ASSPPYQETQY
V gene: TRBV18
J gene: TRBJ2-5

CDR3 protein: ASSYGLAGGLRNEQF
V gene: TRBV5-1
J gene: TRBJ2-1

CDR3 protein: SATLYDGYT
V gene: TRBV20-1
J gene: TRBJ1-2

CDR3 protein: ASSSPGTSGNNEQF
V gene: TRBV28
J gene: TRBJ2-1

CDR3 protein: ASSLAGQSSGQY
V gene: TRBV12-3/TRBV12-4
J gene: TRBJ2-7

CDR3 protein: SAREPGLRVGGYT
V gene: TRBV20-1
J gene: TRBJ1-2

CDR3 protein: ASSPRQGVLSSGEKLF
V gene: TRBV6-1
J gene: TRBJ1-4

CDR3 protein: ASSGTPNQETQY
V gene: TRBV9
J gene: TRBJ2-5

CDR3 protein: ASSEVTGSGELF
V gene: TRBV2
J gene: TRBJ2-2

CDR3 protein: SVLRGPNSPLH
V gene: TRBV29-1
J gene: TRBJ1-6